Each of the 25 T cell receptor beta chains below was sequenced from the same sample in a study of PD-1 blockade in classical Hodgkin lymphoma. Generated by immunoSEQ multiplex PCR, the TCRdb table keeps only in-frame clones and is missing some. This table has about 37,000 clones, over 60% appearing once. There was relapse after autologous stem cell transplantation in every patient, and there was variation in brentuximab vedotin exposure. The material was peripheral blood mononuclear cells (PBMCs), obtained at baseline. The receptor source for this set is a human donor with classical Hodgkin lymphoma.

The CDR3 reads CASSYTSGSETQYF. The DNA for the CDR3 is TGTGCCAGCAGCTACACTAGCGGGAGCGAGACCCAGTACTTC. The gene calls are TRBV2 and TRBJ2-5; 11 bases align to TRBD2. CDR3 length: 14 amino acids. CDR1 and CDR2 (germline): SNHLY, FYNNEI. Trimming cost V 6 bases and J 5 bases; bases outside gene matches: 5.

The V and J genes are TRBV11-2 and TRBJ1-2, with D possibly TRBD1 on 6 matching bases. Germline-derived CDR1 and CDR2 are SGHAT and FQNNGV. V was shortened by 5 bases and J by 2 bases, with 6 bases between the two germline ends. This CDR3 is built from 12 residues. CDR3 nucleotide sequence: TGTGCCAGCAGCAGGGGGAACTATGGCTACACCTTC. It yields the protein CASSRGNYGYTF.

The chain links TRBV2 to TRBJ1-3; no reliable D call. Trimming cost V 7 bases and J 0 bases, with 10 bases left between them. This CDR3 is built from 14 residues. Germline values: CDR1 SNHLY, CDR2 FYNNEI. The CDR3 DNA is TGTGCCAGCACGCTGTTGGTCTCTGGAAACACCATATATTTT. Encoded protein: CASTLLVSGNTIYF.

V is TRBV28 and J is TRBJ2-7, with 9 nucleotides matching TRBD1. This CDR3 is 16 amino acids long. From germline, CDR1 is MDHEN and CDR2 SYDVKM. The J segment lost 8 bases and the V segment lost 6 bases, leaving 17 bases of the junction unmatched. In DNA, the CDR3 is TGTGCCAGCAGCCTTATGGGACAGGGTGCCCCAGTTCAGCAGTACTTC. This codes for CASSLMGQGAPVQQYF.

The rearrangement links TRBV19 to TRBJ1-5; maybe TRBD1 (5 bases). In germline, CDR1 is LNHDA, CDR2 SQIVND (reference sequence). V was shortened by 7 bases and J by 2 bases, with 21 bases between the two germline ends. The CDR3 spans 17 residues. The chain's CDR3 is CASTGSGRGGRNQPQHF. The CDR3 DNA is TGTGCCAGTACCGGCTCGGGGCGTGGAGGACGCAATCAGCCCCAGCATTTT.

Notes on this clone: Relative to the germline gene, one junction end is altered; a read error may explain this. The V and J genes are TRBV7-2 and TRBJ2-3, with 11 nucleotides matching TRBD2. CDR3 length: 14 residues. Germline-derived CDR1 and CDR2 are SGHTA and FQGNSA. The CDR3 bases are TGTGCCAGCAGATTAGCGGGAGGGCCAGATACGCAGTATTTT. It yields the protein CASRLAGGPDTQYF.

This sequence joins TRBV5-4 and TRBJ2-3; D is unresolved. The CDR3 covers 14 residues. Between the trimmed V and J ends, which lost 0 bases and 1 base, there was a span of 6 bases. Germline CDR1 SGHNT, CDR2 YYREEE (reference sequence). This CDR3 is CASSLGLGTDTQYF. CDR3 nucleotide sequence: TGTGCCAGCAGCTTGGGTTTGGGCACAGATACGCAGTATTTT. Variable domain in full (rest from reference TRBV5-4 and TRBJ2-3): ETGVTQSPTHLIKTRGQQVTLRCSSQSGHNTVSWYQQALGQGPQFIFQYYREEENGRGNFPPRFSGLQFPNYSSELNVNALELDDSALYLCASSLGLGTDTQYFGPGTRLTVL.

This clone was counted only a few times. The CDR3 sequence: CASIPGRPGMNEQFF. In DNA, the CDR3 is TGTGCCAGCATCCCTGGAAGACCCGGGATGAATGAGCAGTTCTTC. The rearrangement joins TRBV6-5 to TRBJ2-1; a weak D match, TRBD2 (5 bases). The CDR3 is 15 amino acids. CDR1 and CDR2 from the germline V gene are MNHEY and SVGAGI. V was shortened by 7 bases and J by 7 bases, with 20 bases between the two germline ends.

The chain is built from TRBV6-5 and TRBJ1-1; D not certain. Germline loops: CDR1 MNHEY, CDR2 SVGAGI. This CDR3 has 13 amino acids. Deletions cut 2 bases from V and 10 bases from J, with 14 bases between. The CDR3 here is CASSYGASVSAFF. CDR3 in DNA: TGTGCCAGCAGTTACGGCGCATCGGTATCAGCTTTCTTT.

This clone has only a few counts. This chain links TRBV27 with TRBJ2-1; D may be TRBD1 (5 bases). Germline loops: CDR1 MNHEY, CDR2 SMNVEV (reference sequence). V was cut by 0 bases and J by 4 bases, with 10 bases left in between. The CDR3 sequence is 15 residues long. CDR3 bases: TGTGCCAGCAGTTTATCCCTGGACATATACAATGAGCAGTTCTTC. Translated, it gives CASSLSLDIYNEQFF.

This clone was observed a single time. This chain connects TRBV27 to TRBJ2-3; 15 bases are shared with TRBD2. V gave up 6 bases and J gave up 6 bases; unmatched junction bases: 13. Per the germline V gene, CDR1 is MNHEY and CDR2 is SMNVEV (reference sequence). CDR3 length: 18 amino acids. CDR3 DNA sequence: TGTGCCAGCAGCATAGGACTAGCGGGAGGGGGGTTCGGGGATACGCAGTATTTT. Residues: CASSIGLAGGGFGDTQYF.

V and J are TRBV6-5 and TRBJ2-7; no definite D call. Between the trimmed V and J ends, which lost 7 bases and 2 bases, there was a span of 6 bases. This CDR3 is 11 amino acids long. The V gene's germline CDR1 is MNHEY and CDR2 SVGAGI. The chain's CDR3 is CASTTPYEQYF. CDR3 in DNA: TGTGCCAGCACCACCCCCTACGAGCAGTACTTC.

The genes are TRBV30 and TRBJ2-7; D unclear. Germline CDR1 GTSNPN, CDR2 SVGIG (reference sequence). The germline V and J ends were trimmed by 0 bases and 7 bases, with 7 bases remaining between them. The CDR3 extends over 11 amino acids. The CDR3 is CAWSVLREQYF. CDR3 nucleotide sequence: TGTGCCTGGAGTGTACTCCGGGAGCAGTACTTC.

The J gene is TRBJ1-1, the V gene TRBV28, with 7 bases aligning to TRBD1. The CDR3 totals 17 residues. CDR1 and CDR2 (germline): MDHEN, SYDVKM. The V gene end was trimmed by 1 base and the J gene end by 4 bases; junction bases not matched to a gene: 12. The CDR3 is CASSLFKGAAWGTEAFF. The DNA for the CDR3 is TGTGCCAGCAGTTTATTTAAGGGGGCAGCCTGGGGCACTGAAGCTTTCTTT. Filled out from reference TRBV28 and TRBJ1-1, the complete variable domain reads DVKVTQSSRYLVKRTGEKVFLECVQDMDHENMFWYRQDPGLGLRLIYFSYDVKMKEKGDIPEGYSVSREKKERFSLILESASTNQTSMYLCASSLFKGAAWGTEAFFGQGTRLTVV.

This clone occurred a few times. The chain carries TRBV11-3 and TRBJ2-1; 10 positions match TRBD2. V shed 5 bases and J 7 bases; nucleotides not matched to a gene: 11. The CDR3 totals 16 residues. CDR1 and CDR2 (germline): SGHNT, YENEEA. Written as DNA, the CDR3 is TGTGCCAGCAGCCCTAAAAGCGGGAGGGTAGGGAATGAGCAGTTCTTC. Translating it yields CASSPKSGRVGNEQFF.

The chain links TRBV28 to TRBJ1-2, with 7 bases matching TRBD1. The ends lost 5 bases at V and 4 bases at J; junction bases unmatched: 10. Germline V gene lookup returns CDR1 MDHEN and CDR2 SYDVKM. This CDR3 has 15 residues. The CDR3, as DNA: TGTGCCAGCAGTCTCCACAGGGGTTCCCCCTATGGCTACACCTTC. Translation: CASSLHRGSPYGYTF.

The sample holds a few counts of this clone. This chain uses TRBV9 with TRBJ2-6, with 8 positions matching TRBD1. The CDR3 has 17 residues. The V gene end was trimmed by 3 bases and the J gene end by 1 base; junction bases not matched to a gene: 6. Germline lookup yields CDR1 SGDLS and CDR2 YYNGEE. The CDR3 sequence: CASSDRDRQSGANVLTF. The CDR3 DNA is TGTGCCAGCAGCGACCGGGACAGGCAGTCTGGGGCCAACGTCCTGACTTTC.

The chain's CDR3 is CASRKLGGTYEQYF. In nucleotides, the CDR3 is TGTGCCAGCCGGAAGCTGGGGGGTACCTACGAGCAGTACTTC. The V gene is TRBV27, the J gene TRBJ2-7; weak D call: TRBD2 (6 bases). Germline lookup yields CDR1 MNHEY and CDR2 SMNVEV (reference sequence). Trimming removed 8 bases at V and 2 bases at J, with 16 bases between. The CDR3 has 14 residues.

This clone was counted a single time. The CDR3 DNA reads as TGTGCCAGCAAGCTATTGGGGACAGGGGTCGGCTACACCTTC. Translating it yields CASKLLGTGVGYTF. This chain connects TRBV5-6 to TRBJ1-2, with TRBD1 matching 10 bases. CDR1 and CDR2 from the germline V gene are SGHDT and YYEEEE. Trimming took 6 bases from V and 8 from J; bases not matched to a gene: 10. The CDR3 extends over 14 amino acids.

The rearrangement links TRBV19 to TRBJ2-4; no definite D call. Trimming pared 8 bases from V and 6 bases from J, leaving 8 bases between. Germline V gene lookup returns CDR1 LNHDA and CDR2 SQIVND (reference sequence). The CDR3 is 11 amino acids. The CDR3, as DNA: TGTGCCAGTTTCCACCGAAACATTCAGTACTTC. Translation gives CASFHRNIQYF.

The chain employs TRBV7-2 and TRBJ2-1; 9 nucleotides align to TRBD1. Looked up from germline, CDR1 is SGHTA and CDR2 is FQGNSA. The CDR3 extends over 15 amino acids. V gave up 4 bases and J gave up 3 bases; unmatched junction bases: 4. The CDR3: CASSSGQGGYNEQFF. The CDR3 bases are TGTGCCAGCAGCTCGGGACAGGGAGGCTACAATGAGCAGTTCTTC. The whole variable domain, filled in from reference TRBV7-2 and TRBJ2-1, reads GAGVSQSPSNKVTEKGKDVELRCDPISGHTALYWYRQSLGQGLEFLIYFQGNSAPDKSGLPSDRFSAERTGGSVSTLTIQRTQQEDSAVYLCASSSGQGGYNEQFFGPGTRLTVL.

This clone was counted a few times. V is TRBV27 and J is TRBJ1-2; D gene ambiguous. Trimming removed 4 bases at V and 8 bases at J, with 20 bases between. The germline gives CDR1 MNHEY, CDR2 SMNVEV (reference sequence). This CDR3 comprises 15 residues. The CDR3 DNA follows: TGTGCCAGCAGTTCCCTGTCCTCCGGTCCCCTAGGCTACACCTTC. It codes for CASSSLSSGPLGYTF.

There are a few counts of this clone. V and J are TRBV29-1 and TRBJ2-7, with a tentative D call TRBD1 (6 bases). Trimming cost V 8 bases and J 4 bases, with 15 bases left between them. Germline CDR1 SQVTM, CDR2 ANQGSEA. There are 12 residues in the CDR3. CDR3 loop: CSSRGEGYEQYF. The CDR3 DNA sequence: TGCAGCAGCAGGGGCGAGGGGTACGAGCAGTACTTC.

The chain links TRBV11-2 to TRBJ1-3; 8 nucleotides line up with TRBD1. V dropped 2 bases and J dropped 4; count of bases not matched to a gene: 7. The CDR3 covers 16 residues. Germline V gene lookup returns CDR1 SGHAT and CDR2 FQNNGV. The CDR3 loop reads CASSLTIGTGGNTIYF. The CDR3 DNA follows: TGTGCCAGCAGCTTAACTATCGGGACAGGAGGAAACACCATATATTTT.

This chain connects TRBV27 to TRBJ2-7, with D hard to call. This CDR3 comprises 18 residues. Germline CDR1 is MNHEY and CDR2 is SMNVEV (reference sequence). V lost 7 bases, J lost 3 bases, and 28 bases lay in between. The CDR3, as DNA: TGTGCCAGCACCGCCTCTCCGGGCCGCGCCACAGAGGACTACGAGCAGTACTTC. Translated: CASTASPGRATEDYEQYF.